Listed here is a single TCR beta chain. As yet, its antigen is unknown. These data come from a study of T cell responses to AZD1222 COVID-19 vaccine. Profiled with immunoSEQ multiplex PCR; TCRdb holds only in-frame clones, not every one. The sample includes approximately 210,000 clones, approximately 94% of them seen just once. Trimming left V 8 bases short and J 5 bases short, with 13 bases between. The CDR3 sequence is 14 residues long. Germline loops: CDR1 ENHRY, CDR2 SYGVKD. Study-wide findings and caveats: Elevations in Spike-specific TCR breadth and depth followed administration of two AZD1222 doses. Clonal diversity was possibly underestimated; the donors were predominantly white British and more often female. Dominant at 160-218 and 743-854, vaccine-associated CD4 TCRs also spanned spike. Seropositive status at baseline applied to only 5 to 7 AZD1222 recipients.

This rearrangement joins TRBV10-3 to TRBJ1-6, with TRBD1 as a possible D gene (5 bases). The TCR sequence derives from an adult who received the MenACWY meningococcal vaccine as a control. The sample in question was peripheral blood, obtained 28 days after the second dose of the MenACWY control vaccine. CDR3 coding DNA: TGTGCCATCTCCTCGGCGGGGGATAATTCACCCCTCCACTTT. This translates into CAISSAGDNSPLHF.